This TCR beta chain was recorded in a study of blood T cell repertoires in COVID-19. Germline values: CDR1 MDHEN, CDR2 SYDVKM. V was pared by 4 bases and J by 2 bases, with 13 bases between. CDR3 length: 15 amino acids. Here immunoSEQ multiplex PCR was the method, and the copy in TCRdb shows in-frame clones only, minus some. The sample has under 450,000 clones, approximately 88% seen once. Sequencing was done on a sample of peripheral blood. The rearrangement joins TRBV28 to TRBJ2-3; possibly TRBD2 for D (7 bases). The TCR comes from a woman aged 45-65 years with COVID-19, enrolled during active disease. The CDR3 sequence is CASSSGGTPTDTQYF. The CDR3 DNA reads TGTGCCAGCAGTTCCGGGGGGACACCCACAGATACGCAGTATTTT.